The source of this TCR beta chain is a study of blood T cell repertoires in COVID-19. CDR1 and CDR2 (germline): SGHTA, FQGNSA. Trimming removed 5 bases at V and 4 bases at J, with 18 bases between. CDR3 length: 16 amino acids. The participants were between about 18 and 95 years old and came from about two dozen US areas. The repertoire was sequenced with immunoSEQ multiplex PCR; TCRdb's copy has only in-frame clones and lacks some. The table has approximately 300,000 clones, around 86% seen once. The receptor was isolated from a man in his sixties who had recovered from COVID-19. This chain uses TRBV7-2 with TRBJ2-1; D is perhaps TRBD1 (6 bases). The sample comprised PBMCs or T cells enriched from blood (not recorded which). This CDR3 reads CASSGGEARGYNEQFF. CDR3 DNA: TGTGCCAGCAGCGGAGGTGAGGCTAGGGGGTACAATGAGCAGTTCTTC. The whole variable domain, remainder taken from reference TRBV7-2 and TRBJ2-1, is GAGVSQSPSNKVTEKGKDVELRCDPISGHTALYWYRQSLGQGLEFLIYFQGNSAPDKSGLPSDRFSAERTGGSVSTLTIQRTQQEDSAVYLCASSGGEARGYNEQFFGPGTRLTVL.